The clone carrying this T cell receptor beta chain was detected many times. The antigen is undetermined. The definition of stable Graves' hyperthyroidism was no ophthalmopathy progression within 18 months. Used for diagnoses were clinical symptoms, serum thyroxine and TRAb, thyroid ultrasound and orbital computed tomography. These data belong to a study of T cells in Graves' hyperthyroidism and ophthalmopathy. Regarding the study as a whole: With a median lead of 6.5 months before onset, the model predicted ophthalmopathy. Expanded thyroid clonotypes (above 0.001) were mostly also found in blood.

The CDR3 spans 15 residues. The germline V gene encodes CDR1 MGHRA and CDR2 YSYEKL. V was shortened by 1 base and J by 2 bases, with 11 bases between the two germline ends. RNA transcripts provided the source from which TCR beta CDR3 regions were amplified. During a first-round RT-PCR of the TCR CDR3, the HTBI primer set was used. TCRdb re-derived calls from the multiplex PCR reads in MiXCR, one entry per CDR3 protein. The sample has about 540,000 distinct CDR3 sequences; 40% to 55% are singletons. This TCR was recovered from a woman between 18 and 29 years old with Graves' hyperthyroidism. The sequenced material came from peripheral blood or thyroid tissue (not recorded which). The V gene is TRBV4-1, the J gene TRBJ1-2; the D is unclear. Here the CDR3 DNA reads TGCGCCAGCAGCCAAGCCGTTCGGGTCAACTATGGCTACACCTTC. It is translated as CASSQAVRVNYGYTF.